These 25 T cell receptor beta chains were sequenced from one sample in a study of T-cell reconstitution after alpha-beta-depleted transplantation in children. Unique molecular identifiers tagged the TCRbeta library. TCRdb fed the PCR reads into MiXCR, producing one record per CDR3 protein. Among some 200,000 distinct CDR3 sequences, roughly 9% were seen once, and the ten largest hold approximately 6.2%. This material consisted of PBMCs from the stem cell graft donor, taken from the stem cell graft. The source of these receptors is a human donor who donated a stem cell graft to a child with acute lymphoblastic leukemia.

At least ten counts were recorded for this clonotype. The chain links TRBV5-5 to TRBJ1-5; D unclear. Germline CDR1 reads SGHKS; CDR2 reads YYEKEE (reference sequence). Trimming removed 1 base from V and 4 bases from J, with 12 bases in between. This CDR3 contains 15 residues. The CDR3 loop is CASSLQMGLNQPQHF. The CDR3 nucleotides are TGTGCCAGCAGCTTGCAAATGGGCCTTAATCAGCCCCAGCATTTT. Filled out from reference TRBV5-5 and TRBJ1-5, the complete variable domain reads DAGVTQSPTHLIKTRGQQVTLRCSPISGHKSVSWYQQVLGQGPQFIFQYYEKEERGRGNFPDRFSARQFPNYSSELNVNALLLGDSALYLCASSLQMGLNQPQHFGDGTRLSIL.

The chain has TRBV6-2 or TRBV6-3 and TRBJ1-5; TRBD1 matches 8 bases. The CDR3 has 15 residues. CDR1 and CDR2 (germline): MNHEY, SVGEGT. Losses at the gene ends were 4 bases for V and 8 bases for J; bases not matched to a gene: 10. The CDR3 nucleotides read TGTGCCAGCAGTTTCAGGGGGCTAGTCGGGGAGCCCCAGCATTTT. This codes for CASSFRGLVGEPQHF.

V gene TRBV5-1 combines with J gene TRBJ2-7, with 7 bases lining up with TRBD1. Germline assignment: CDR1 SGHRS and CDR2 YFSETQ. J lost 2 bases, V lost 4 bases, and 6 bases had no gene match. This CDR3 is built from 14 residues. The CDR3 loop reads CASSPDRVPYEQYF. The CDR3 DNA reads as TGCGCCAGCAGCCCCGACAGGGTACCCTACGAGCAGTACTTC.

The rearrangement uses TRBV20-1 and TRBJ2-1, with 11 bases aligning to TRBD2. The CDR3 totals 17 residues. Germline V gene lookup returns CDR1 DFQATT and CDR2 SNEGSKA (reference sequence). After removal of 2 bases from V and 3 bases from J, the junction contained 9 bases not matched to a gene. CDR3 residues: CSARSVSGGAVYNEQFF. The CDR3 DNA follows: TGCAGTGCTAGATCGGTTAGCGGGGGGGCCGTCTACAATGAGCAGTTCTTC.

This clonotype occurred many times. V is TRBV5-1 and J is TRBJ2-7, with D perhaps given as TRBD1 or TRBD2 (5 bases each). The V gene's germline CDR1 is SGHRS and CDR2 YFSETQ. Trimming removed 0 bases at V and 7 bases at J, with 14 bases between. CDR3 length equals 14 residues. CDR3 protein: CASSLEWGRREQYF. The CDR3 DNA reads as TGCGCCAGCAGCTTGGAGTGGGGACGCAGAGAGCAGTACTTC.

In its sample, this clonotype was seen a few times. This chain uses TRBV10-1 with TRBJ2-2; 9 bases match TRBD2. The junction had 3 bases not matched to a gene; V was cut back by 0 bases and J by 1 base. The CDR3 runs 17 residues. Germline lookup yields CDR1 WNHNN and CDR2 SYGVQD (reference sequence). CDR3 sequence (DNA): TGCGCCAGCAGTGAGTCGAAACTAGCGGGGAACACCGGGGAGCTGTTTTTT. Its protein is CASSESKLAGNTGELFF.

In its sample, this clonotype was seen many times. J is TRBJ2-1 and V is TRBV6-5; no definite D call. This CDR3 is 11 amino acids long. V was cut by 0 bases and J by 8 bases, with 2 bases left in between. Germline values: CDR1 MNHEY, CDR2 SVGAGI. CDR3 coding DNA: TGTGCCAGCAGTTACTCAGATGAGCAGTTCTTC. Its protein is CASSYSDEQFF.

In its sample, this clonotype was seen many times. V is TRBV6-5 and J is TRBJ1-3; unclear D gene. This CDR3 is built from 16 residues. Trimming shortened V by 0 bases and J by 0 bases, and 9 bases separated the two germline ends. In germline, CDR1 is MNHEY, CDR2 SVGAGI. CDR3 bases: TGTGCCAGCAGTTACTCGAGGGCGATCTCTGGAAACACCATATATTTT. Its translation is CASSYSRAISGNTIYF.

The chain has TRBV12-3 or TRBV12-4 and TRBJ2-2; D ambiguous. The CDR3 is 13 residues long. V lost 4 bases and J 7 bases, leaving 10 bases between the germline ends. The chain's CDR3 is CASSSLIVGELFF. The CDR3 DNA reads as TGTGCCAGCAGTTCGCTTATTGTCGGGGAGCTGTTTTTT.

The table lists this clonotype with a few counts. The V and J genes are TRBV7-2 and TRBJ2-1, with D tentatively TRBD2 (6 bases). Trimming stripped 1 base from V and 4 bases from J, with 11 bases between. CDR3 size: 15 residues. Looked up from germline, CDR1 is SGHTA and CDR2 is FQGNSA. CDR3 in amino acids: CASSLDSGDYNEQFF. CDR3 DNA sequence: TGTGCCAGCAGCTTAGATAGCGGAGATTACAATGAGCAGTTCTTC.

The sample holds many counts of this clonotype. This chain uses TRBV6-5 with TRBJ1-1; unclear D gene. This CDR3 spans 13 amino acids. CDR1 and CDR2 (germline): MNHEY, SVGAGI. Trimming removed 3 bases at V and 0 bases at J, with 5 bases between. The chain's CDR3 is CASSYEVNTEAFF. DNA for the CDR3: TGTGCCAGCAGTTATGAGGTGAACACTGAAGCTTTCTTT.

The CDR3 loop is CASSLPNTEAFF. The CDR3 bases are TGTGCCAGCAGCCTCCCGAACACTGAAGCTTTCTTT. V is TRBV12-3 or TRBV12-4 and J is TRBJ1-1; D is uncertain. The CDR3 loop spans 12 amino acids. Trimming pared 6 bases from V and 1 base from J, leaving 6 bases between.

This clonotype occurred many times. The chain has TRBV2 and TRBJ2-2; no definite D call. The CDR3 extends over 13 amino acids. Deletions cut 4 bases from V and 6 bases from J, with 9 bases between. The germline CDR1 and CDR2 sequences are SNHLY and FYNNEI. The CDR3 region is CASSGNVPGELFF. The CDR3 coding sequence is TGTGCCAGCAGTGGGAATGTCCCCGGGGAGCTGTTTTTT.

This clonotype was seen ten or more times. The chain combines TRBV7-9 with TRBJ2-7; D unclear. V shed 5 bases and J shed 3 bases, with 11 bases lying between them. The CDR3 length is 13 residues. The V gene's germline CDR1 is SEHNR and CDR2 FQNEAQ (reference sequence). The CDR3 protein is CASSPDGYYEQYF. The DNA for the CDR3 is TGTGCCAGCAGCCCAGACGGATACTACGAGCAGTACTTC.

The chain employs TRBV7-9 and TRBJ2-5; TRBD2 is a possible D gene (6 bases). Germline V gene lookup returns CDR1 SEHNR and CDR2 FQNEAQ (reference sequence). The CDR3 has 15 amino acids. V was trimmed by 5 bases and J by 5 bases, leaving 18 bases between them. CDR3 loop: CASSTISKGGETQYF. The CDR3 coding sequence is TGTGCCAGCAGCACCATTAGTAAGGGAGGCGAGACCCAGTACTTC. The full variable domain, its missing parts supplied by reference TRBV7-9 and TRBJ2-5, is DTGVSQNPRHKITKRGQNVTFRCDPISEHNRLYWYRQTLGQGPEFLTYFQNEAQLEKSRLLSDRFSAERPKGSFSTLEIQRTEQGDSAMYLCASSTISKGGETQYFGPGTRLLVL.

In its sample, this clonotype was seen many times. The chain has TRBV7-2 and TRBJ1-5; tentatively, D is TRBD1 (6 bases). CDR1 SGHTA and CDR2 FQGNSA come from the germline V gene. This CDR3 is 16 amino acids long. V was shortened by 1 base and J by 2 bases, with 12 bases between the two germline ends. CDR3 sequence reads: CASSLGGTTGNQPQHF. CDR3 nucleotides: TGTGCCAGCAGCTTAGGAGGGACAACCGGCAATCAGCCCCAGCATTTT.

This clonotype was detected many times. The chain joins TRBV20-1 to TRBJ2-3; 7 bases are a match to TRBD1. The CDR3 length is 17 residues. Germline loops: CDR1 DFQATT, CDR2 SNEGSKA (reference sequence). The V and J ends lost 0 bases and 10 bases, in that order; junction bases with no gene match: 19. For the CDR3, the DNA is TGCAGTGCTAGAGAAAAAAGGGGGCGCCCAACCACGAGGGCGCAGTATTTT. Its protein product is CSAREKRGRPTTRAQYF.

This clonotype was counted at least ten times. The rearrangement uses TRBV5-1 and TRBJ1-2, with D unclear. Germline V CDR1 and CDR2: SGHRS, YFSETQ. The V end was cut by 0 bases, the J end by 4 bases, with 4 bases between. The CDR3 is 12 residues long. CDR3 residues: CASSLGSYGYTF. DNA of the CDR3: TGCGCCAGCAGCTTGGGATCCTATGGCTACACCTTC.

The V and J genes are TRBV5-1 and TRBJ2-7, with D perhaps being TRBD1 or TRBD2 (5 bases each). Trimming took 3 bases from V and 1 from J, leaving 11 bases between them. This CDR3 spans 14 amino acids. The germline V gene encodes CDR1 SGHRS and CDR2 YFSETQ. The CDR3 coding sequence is TGCGCCAGCAGCTGGGAGACAGCATCCTACGAGCAGTACTTC. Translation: CASSWETASYEQYF.

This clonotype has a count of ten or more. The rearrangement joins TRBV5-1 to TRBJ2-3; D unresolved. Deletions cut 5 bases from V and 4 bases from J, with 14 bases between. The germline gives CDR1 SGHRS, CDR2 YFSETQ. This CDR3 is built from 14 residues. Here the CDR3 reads CASSPGSGPDTQYF. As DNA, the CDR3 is TGCGCCAGCAGTCCAGGTTCCGGGCCAGATACGCAGTATTTT.

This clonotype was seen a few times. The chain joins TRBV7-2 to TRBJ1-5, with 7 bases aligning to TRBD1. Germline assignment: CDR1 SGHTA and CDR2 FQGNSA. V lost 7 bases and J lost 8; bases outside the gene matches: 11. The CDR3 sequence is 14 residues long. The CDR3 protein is CASTKVAGGEPQHF. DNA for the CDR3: TGTGCCAGCACAAAGGTTGCAGGGGGGGAGCCCCAGCATTTT.

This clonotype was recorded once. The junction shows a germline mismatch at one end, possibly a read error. The CDR3 DNA follows: TGTGCCGGCAGCTTGCTCAGGGCTGGCGGGCAGCCCCAGCATTTT. Its protein product is CAGSLLRAGGQPQHF. This chain uses TRBV5-6 with TRBJ1-5; D is possibly TRBD1 (5 bases). Germline V lookup: CDR1 SGHDT, CDR2 YYEEEE. This CDR3 has 15 amino acids.

The DNA of the CDR3 is TGTGCTAGTTGTCGGGGTAACACTGAAGCTTTCTTT. Its protein product is CASCRGNTEAFF. The gene calls are TRBV12-5 and TRBJ1-1; D gene ambiguous. CDR1 and CDR2 (germline): LGHNT, FRNRAP. The CDR3 covers 12 residues. Trimming shortened V by 8 bases and J by 2 bases, and 9 bases separated the two germline ends. Using reference TRBV12-5 and TRBJ1-1 for the parts outside the CDR3, the full variable domain is DARVTQTPRHKVTEMGQEVTMRCQPILGHNTVFWYRQTMMQGLELLAYFRNRAPLDDSGMPKDRFSAEMPDATLATLKIQPSEPRDSAVYFCASCRGNTEAFFGQGTRLTVV.

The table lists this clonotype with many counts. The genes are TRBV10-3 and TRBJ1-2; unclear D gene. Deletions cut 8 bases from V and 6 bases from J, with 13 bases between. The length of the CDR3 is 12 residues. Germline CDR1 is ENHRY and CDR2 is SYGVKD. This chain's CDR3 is CAIPGGSHGYTF. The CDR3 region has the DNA TGTGCCATCCCGGGAGGGTCCCATGGCTACACCTTC.

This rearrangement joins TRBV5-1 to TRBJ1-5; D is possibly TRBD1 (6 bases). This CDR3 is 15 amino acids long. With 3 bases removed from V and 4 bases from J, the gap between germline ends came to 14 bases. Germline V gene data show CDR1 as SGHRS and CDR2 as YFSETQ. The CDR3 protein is CASSWTTGTNQPQHF. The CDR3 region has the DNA TGCGCCAGCAGCTGGACCACAGGGACGAATCAGCCCCAGCATTTT.